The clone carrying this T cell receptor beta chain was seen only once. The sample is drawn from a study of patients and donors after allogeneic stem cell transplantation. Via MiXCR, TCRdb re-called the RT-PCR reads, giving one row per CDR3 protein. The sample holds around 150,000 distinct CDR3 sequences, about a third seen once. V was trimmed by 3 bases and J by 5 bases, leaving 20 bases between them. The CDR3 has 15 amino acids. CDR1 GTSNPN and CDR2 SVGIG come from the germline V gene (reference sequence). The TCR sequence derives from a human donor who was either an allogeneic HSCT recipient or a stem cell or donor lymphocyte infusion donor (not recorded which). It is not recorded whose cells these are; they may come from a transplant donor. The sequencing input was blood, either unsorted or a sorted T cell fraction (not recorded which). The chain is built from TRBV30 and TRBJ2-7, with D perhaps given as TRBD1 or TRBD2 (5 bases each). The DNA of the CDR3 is TGTGCCTGGAGCGTCGGGACGGTTTGGATTCACGAGCAGTACTTC. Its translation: CAWSVGTVWIHEQYF. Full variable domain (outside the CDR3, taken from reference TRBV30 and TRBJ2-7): SQTIHQWPATLVQPVGSPLSLECTVEGTSNPNLYWYRQAAGRGLQLLFYSVGIGQISSEVPQNLSASRPQDRQFILSSKKLLLSDSGFYLCAWSVGTVWIHEQYFGPGTRLTVT.